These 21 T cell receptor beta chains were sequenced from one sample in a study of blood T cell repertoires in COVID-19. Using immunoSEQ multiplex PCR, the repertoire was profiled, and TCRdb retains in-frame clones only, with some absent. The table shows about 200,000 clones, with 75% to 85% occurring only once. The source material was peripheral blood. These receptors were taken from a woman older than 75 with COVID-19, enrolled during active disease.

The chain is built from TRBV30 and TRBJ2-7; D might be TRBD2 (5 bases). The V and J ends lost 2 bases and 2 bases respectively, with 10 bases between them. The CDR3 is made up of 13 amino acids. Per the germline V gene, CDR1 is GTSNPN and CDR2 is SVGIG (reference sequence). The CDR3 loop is CAWSLGSTYEQYF. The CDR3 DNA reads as TGTGCCTGGAGTCTAGGGAGTACCTACGAGCAGTACTTC.

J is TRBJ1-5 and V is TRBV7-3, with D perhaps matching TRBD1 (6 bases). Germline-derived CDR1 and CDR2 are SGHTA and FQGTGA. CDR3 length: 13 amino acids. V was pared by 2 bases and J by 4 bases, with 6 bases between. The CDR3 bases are TGTGCCAGCAGCTTAGACAGGAATCAGCCCCAGCATTTT. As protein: CASSLDRNQPQHF.

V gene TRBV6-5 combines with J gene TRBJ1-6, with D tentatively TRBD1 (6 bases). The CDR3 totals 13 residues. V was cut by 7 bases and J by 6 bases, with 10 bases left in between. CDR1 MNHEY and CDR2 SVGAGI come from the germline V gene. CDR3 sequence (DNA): TGTGCCAGCAAGGGACAACTTAATTCACCCCTCCACTTT. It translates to CASKGQLNSPLHF.

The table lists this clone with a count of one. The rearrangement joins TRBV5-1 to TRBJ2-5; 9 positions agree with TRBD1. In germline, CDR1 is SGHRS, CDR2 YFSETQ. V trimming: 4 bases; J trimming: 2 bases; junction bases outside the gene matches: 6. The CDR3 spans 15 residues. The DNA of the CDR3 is TGCGCCAGCAGCGGAGACGGGACAGGGCAAGAGACCCAGTACTTC. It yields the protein CASSGDGTGQETQYF. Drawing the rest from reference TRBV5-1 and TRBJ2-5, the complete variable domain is KAGVTQTPRYLIKTRGQQVTLSCSPISGHRSVSWYQQTPGQGLQFLFEYFSETQRNKGNFPGRFSGRQFSNSRSEMNVSTLELGDSALYLCASSGDGTGQETQYFGPGTRLLVL.

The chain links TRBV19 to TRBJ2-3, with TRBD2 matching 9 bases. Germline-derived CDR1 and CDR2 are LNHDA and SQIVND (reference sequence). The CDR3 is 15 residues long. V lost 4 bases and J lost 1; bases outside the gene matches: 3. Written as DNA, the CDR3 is TGTGCCAGTAGTAGGGCGGGAGGGGGCACAGATACGCAGTATTTT. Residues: CASSRAGGGTDTQYF.

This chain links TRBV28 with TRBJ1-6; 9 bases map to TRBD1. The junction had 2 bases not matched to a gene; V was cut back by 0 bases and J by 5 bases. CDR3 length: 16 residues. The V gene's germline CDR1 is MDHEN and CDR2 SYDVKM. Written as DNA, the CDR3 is TGTGCCAGCAGTTTATGGGGACAGGGCGATAATTCACCCCTCCACTTT. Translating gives CASSLWGQGDNSPLHF.

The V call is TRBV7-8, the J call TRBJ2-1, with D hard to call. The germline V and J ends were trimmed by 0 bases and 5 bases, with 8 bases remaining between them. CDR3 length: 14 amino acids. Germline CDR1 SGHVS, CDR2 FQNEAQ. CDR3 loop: CASSLAFIDNEQFF. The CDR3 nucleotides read TGTGCCAGCAGCTTAGCGTTTATAGACAATGAGCAGTTCTTC.

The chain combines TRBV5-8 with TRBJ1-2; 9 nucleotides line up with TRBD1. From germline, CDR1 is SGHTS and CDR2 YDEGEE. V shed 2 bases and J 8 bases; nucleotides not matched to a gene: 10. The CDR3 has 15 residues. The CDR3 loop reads CASSFPGTGIGGYTF. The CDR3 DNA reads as TGTGCCAGCAGCTTCCCCGGGACAGGGATTGGAGGCTACACCTTC.

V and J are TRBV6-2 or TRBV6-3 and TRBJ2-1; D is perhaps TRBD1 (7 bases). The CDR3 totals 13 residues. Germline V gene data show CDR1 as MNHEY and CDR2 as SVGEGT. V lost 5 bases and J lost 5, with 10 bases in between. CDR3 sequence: CASSPGGHNEQFF. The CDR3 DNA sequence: TGTGCCAGCAGTCCAGGGGGGCACAATGAGCAGTTCTTC.

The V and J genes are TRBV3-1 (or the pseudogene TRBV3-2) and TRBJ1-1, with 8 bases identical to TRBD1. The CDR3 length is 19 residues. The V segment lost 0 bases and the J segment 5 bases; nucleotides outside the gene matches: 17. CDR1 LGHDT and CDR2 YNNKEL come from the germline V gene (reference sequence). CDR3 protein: CASSQDVGISTGARTEAFF. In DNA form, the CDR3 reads TGTGCCAGCAGCCAAGATGTCGGGATTTCGACAGGGGCGAGAACTGAAGCTTTCTTT.

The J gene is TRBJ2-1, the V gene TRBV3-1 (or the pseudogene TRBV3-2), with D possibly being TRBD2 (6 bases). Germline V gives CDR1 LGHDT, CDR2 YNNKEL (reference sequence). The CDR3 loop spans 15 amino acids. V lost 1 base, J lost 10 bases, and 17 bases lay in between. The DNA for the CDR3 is TGTGCCAGCAGCCAAGGTAGCGGACCCTTGTCGGAGCAGTTCTTC. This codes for CASSQGSGPLSEQFF.

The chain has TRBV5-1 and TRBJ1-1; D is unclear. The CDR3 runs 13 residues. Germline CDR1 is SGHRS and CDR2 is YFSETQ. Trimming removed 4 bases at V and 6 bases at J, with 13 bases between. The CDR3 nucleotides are TGCGCCAGCAGCAACAAGATCCGGGCTGAAGCTTTCTTT. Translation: CASSNKIRAEAFF.

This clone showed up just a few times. CDR3 protein: CASRPQVNYEQYF. The CDR3 DNA reads as TGCGCCAGCAGGCCACAAGTGAACTACGAGCAGTACTTC. The V and J genes are TRBV5-1 and TRBJ2-7; D is uncertain. The V gene's germline CDR1 is SGHRS and CDR2 YFSETQ. The V end lost 5 bases, the J end lost 3 bases, and 12 bases lay between the germline ends. This CDR3 contains 13 residues.

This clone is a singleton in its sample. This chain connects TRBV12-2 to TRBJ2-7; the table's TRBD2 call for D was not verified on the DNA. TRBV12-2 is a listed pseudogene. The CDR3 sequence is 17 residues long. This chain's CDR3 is CASRNRYSGGISYEQYF. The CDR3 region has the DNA TGTGCAAGTCGCAATAGATATAGCGGGGGGATCTCCTACGAGCAGTACTTC.

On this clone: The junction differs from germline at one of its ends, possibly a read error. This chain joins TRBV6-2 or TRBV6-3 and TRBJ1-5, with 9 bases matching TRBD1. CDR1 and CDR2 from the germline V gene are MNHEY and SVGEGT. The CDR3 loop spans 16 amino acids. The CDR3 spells CASSDSGQGRNQPQHF. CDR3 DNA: TGTGCCAGCAGTGACTCCGGACAGGGGCGCAATCAGCCCCAGCATTTT.

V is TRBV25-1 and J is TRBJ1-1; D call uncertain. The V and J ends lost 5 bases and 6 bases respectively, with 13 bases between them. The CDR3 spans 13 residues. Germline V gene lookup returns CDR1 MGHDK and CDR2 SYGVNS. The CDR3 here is CASSMPGRAEAFF. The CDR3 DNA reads TGTGCCAGCAGTATGCCTGGGAGAGCTGAAGCTTTCTTT.

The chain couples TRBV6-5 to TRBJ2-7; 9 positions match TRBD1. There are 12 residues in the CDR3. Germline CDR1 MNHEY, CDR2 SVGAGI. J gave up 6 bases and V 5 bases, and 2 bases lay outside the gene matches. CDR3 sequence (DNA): TGTGCCAGCAGTACAGGGGGCCGCGAGCAGTACTTC. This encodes CASSTGGREQYF.

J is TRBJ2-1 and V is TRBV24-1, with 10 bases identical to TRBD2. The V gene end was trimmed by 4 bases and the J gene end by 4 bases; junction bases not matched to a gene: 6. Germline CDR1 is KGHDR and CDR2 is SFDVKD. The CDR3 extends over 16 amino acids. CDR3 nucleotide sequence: TGTGCCACCAGTGAAGCTAGCGGGGGTAATTACAATGAGCAGTTCTTC. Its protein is CATSEASGGNYNEQFF.

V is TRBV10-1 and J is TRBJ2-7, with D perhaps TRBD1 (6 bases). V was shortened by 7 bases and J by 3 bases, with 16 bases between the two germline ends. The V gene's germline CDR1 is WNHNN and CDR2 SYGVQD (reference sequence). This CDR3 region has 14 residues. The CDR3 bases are TGCGCCAGCAATCCAGGGGAAGAGGGCTACGAGCAGTACTTC. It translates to CASNPGEEGYEQYF.

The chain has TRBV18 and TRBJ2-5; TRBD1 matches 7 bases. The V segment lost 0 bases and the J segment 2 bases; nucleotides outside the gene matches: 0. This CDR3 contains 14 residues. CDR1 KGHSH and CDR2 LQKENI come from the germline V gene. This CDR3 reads CASSPPGQQETQYF. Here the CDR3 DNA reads TGTGCCAGCTCACCACCGGGACAGCAAGAGACCCAGTACTTC.

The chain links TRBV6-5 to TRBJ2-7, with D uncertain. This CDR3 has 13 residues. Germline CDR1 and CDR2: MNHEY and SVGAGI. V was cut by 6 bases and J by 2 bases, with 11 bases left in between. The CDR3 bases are TGTGCCAGCAGCCCGGTAACAGCCTACGAGCAGTACTTC. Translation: CASSPVTAYEQYF.